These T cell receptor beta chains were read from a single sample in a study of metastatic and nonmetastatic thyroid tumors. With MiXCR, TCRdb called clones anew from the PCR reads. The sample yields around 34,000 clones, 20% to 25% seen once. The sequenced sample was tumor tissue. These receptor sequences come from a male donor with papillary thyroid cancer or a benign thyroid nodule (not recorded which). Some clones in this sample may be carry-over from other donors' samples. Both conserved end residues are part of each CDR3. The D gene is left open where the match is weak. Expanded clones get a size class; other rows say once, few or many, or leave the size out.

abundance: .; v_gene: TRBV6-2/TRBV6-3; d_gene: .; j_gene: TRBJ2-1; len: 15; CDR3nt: TGTGCCAGCATCCGATCAGGAGCGCGAGTCTTTGAGCAGTTCTTC; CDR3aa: CASIRSGARVFEQFF
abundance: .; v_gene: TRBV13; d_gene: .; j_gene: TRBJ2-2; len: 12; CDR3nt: TGTGCCAGCAGACTGATTGCCGGGGAGCTGGTTTTT; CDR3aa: CASRLIAGELVF
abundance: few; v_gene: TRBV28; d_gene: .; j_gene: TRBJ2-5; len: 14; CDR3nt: TGTGCCAGCAGCTCCGGTGGTCTTTTGGAGACCAAGTACTTC; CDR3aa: CASSSGGLLETKYF
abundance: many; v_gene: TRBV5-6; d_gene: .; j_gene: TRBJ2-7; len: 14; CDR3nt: TGTGCCAGCAGCTTGACGGGGGGCGACTACGAGCAGTACTTC; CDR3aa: CASSLTGGDYEQYF
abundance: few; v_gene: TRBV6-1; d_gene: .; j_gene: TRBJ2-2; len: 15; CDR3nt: TGTGCCAGCACCAATAAACTAGGAGGCGGCGGGGAGCTGTTTTTT; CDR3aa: CASTNKLGGGGELFF
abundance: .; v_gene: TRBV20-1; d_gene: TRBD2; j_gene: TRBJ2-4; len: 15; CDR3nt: TGCAGTGCTAGTAGGAGCGGGACTAGCGGGTCCATTCAGTACTTC; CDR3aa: CSASRSGTSGSIQYF
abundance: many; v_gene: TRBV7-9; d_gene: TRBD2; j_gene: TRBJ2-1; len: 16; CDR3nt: TGTGCCAGCACCGACCTTAGCGGGAGGCTGGTCAATGAGCAGTTCTTC; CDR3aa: CASTDLSGRLVNEQFF
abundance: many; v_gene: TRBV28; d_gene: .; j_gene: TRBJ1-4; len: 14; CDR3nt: TGTGCCAGCAGCCCTCTCGGGGCCAGTGAAAAACTGTTTTTT; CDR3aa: CASSPLGASEKLFF
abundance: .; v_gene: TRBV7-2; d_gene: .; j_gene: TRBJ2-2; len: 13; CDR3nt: TGTGCCAGCAGCTTAGAAACCACCGGGGAGCTGTTTTTT; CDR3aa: CASSLETTGELFF
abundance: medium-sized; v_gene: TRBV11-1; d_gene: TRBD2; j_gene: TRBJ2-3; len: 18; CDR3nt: TGTGCCAGCAGCAGTAGCCTCGGCCTAGCGGGAGGGAAGGATACGCAGTATTTT; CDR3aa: CASSSSLGLAGGKDTQYF
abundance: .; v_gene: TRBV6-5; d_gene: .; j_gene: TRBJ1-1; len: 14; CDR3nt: TGTGCCAGCAGTGACTCAAGCAGGGGCACTGAAGCTTTCTTT; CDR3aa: CASSDSSRGTEAFF
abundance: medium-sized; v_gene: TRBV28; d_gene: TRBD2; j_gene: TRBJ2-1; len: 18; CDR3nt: TGTGCCAGCAGTTTAAAACTGAAGACTAGCGGGCGAGACAATGAGCAGTTCTTC; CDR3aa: CASSLKLKTSGRDNEQFF
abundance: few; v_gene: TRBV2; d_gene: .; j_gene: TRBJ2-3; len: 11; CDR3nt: TGTGCCAGAGTGGGGACAGATACGCAGTATTTT; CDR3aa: CARVGTDTQYF
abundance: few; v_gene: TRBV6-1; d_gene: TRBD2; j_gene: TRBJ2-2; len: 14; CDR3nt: TGTGCCAGCAAGGGACTAGCGGATACCGGGGAGCTGTTTTTT; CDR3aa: CASKGLADTGELFF
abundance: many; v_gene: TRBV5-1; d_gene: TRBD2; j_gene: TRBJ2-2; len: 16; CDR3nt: TGCGCCAGCAGCCTGGGACTAGCGGGGTACACCGGGGAGCTGTTTTTT; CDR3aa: CASSLGLAGYTGELFF
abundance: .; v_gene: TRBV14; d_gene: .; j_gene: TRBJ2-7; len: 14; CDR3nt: TGTGCCAGCAGCCAAGTCGCTAGCTTCGGCGAGCAGTACTTC; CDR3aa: CASSQVASFGEQYF
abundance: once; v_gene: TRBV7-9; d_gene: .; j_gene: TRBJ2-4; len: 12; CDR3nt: TGTGCCAGCAGCTTAGCCCCATGGTCTCAGTACTTC; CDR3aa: CASSLAPWSQYF
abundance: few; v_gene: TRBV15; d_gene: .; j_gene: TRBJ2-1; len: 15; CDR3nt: TGTGCCACCAGCAGAGACCCTGTACTAGCATTAGAGCAGTTCTTC; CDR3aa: CATSRDPVLALEQFF
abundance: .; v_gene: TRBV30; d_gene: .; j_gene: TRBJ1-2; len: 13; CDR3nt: TGTGCCTGGAGCCCAGGGCAGGGAATTAGCTACACCTTC; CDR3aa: CAWSPGQGISYTF
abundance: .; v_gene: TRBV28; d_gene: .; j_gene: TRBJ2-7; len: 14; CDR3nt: TGTGCCAGCGGAAACAGGGGAGGCTCCTACGAGCAGTACTTC; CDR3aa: CASGNRGGSYEQYF
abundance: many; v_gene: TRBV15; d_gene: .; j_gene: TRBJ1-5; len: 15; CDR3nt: TGTGCCACCACCAGCGAACGTGTTGACAATCAGCCCCAGCATTTT; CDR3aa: CATTSERVDNQPQHF